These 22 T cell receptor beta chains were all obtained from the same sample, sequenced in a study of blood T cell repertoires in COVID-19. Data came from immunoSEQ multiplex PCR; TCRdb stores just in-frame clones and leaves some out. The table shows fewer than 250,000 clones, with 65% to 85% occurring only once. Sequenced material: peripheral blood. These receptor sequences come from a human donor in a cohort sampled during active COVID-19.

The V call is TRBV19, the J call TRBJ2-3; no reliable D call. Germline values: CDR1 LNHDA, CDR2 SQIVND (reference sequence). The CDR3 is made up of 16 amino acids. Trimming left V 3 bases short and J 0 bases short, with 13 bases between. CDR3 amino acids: CASSISSASSTDTQYF. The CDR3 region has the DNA TGTGCCAGTAGTATCTCAAGCGCTTCTAGCACAGATACGCAGTATTTT.

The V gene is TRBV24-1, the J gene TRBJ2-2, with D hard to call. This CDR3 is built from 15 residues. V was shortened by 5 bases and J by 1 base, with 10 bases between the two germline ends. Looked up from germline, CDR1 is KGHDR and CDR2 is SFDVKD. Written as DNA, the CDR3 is TGTGCCACCAGTGCCCCCTCAGGGAACACCGGGGAGCTGTTTTTT. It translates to CATSAPSGNTGELFF.

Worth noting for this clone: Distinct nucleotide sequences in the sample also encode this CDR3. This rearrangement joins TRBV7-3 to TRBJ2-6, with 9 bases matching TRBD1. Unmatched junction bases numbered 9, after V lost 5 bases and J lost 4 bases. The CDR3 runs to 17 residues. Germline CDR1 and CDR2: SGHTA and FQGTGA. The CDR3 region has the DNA TGTGCCAGCAGCCTAAGACAGGGGGTTACAGGGGCCAACGTCCTGACTTTC. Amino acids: CASSLRQGVTGANVLTF.

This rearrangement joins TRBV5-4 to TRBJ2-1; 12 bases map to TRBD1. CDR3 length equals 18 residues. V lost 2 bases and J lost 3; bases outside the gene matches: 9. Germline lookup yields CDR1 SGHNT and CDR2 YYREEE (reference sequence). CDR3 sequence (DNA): TGTGCCAGCAGCTTTCGGACCGGGACAGGGGGCGTCTACAATGAGCAGTTCTTC. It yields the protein CASSFRTGTGGVYNEQFF.

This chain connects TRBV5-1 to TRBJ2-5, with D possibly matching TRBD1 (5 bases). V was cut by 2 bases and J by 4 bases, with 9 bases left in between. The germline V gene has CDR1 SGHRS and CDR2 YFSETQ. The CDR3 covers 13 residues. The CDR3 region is CASSLQRGETQYF. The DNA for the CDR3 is TGCGCCAGCAGCTTACAAAGGGGAGAGACCCAGTACTTC.

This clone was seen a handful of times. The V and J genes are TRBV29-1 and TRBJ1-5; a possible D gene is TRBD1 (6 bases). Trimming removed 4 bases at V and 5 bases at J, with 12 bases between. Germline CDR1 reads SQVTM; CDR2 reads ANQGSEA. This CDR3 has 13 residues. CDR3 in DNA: TGCAGCGTTGCATCTGGGGGCGATCAGCCCCAGCATTTT. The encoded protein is CSVASGGDQPQHF.

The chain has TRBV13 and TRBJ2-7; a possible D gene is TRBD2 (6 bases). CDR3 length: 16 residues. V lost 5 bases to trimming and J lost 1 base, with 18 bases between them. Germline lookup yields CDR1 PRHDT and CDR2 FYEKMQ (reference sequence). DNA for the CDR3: TGTGCCAGCAGCGAAGCCGGGGGTCCGGCATCCTACGAGCAGTACTTC. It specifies CASSEAGGPASYEQYF. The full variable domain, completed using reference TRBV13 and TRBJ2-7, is AAGVIQSPRHLIKEKRETATLKCYPIPRHDTVYWYQQGPGQDPQFLISFYEKMQSDKGSIPDRFSAQQFSDYHSELNMSSLELGDSALYFCASSEAGGPASYEQYFGPGTRLTVT.

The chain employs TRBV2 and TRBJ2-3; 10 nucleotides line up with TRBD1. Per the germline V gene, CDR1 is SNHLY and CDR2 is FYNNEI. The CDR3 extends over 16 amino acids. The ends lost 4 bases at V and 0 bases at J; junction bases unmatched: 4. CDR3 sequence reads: CASSGDRGLSTDTQYF. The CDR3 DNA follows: TGTGCCAGCAGTGGGGACAGGGGCCTAAGCACAGATACGCAGTATTTT.

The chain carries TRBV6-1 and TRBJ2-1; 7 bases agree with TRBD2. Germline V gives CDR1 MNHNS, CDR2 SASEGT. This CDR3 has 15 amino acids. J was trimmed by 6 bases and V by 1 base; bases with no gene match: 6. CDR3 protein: CASSEERGLSNEQFF. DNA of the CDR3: TGTGCCAGCAGTGAAGAGAGGGGACTATCCAATGAGCAGTTCTTC.

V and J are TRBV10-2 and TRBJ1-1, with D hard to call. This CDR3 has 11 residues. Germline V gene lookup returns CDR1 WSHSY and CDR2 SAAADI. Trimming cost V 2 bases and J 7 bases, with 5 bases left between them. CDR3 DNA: TGCGCCAGCAGTGAGACGGGTGAAGCTTTCTTT. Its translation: CASSETGEAFF.

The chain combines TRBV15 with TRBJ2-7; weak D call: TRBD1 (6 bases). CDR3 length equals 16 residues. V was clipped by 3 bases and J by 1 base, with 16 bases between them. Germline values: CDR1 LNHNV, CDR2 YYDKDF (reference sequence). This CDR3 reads CATSRDRDRPSYEQYF. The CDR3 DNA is TGTGCCACCAGCAGGGACCGTGACAGGCCTTCCTACGAGCAGTACTTC.

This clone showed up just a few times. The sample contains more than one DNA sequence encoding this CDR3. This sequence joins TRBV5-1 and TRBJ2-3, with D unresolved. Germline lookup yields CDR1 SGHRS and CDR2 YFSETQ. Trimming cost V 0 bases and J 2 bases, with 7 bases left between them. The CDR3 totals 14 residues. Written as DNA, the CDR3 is TGCGCCAGCAGCTTGGCTGCCTACACAGATACGCAGTATTTT. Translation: CASSLAAYTDTQYF.

The CDR3 sequence: CASSALENTIYF. CDR3 DNA sequence: TGTGCCAGCAGCGCCCTAGAAAACACCATATATTTT. The V call is TRBV11-2, the J call TRBJ1-3; D gene ambiguous. CDR3 length: 12 residues. Germline V gives CDR1 SGHAT, CDR2 FQNNGV. V lost 5 bases, J lost 6 bases, and 8 bases lay in between.

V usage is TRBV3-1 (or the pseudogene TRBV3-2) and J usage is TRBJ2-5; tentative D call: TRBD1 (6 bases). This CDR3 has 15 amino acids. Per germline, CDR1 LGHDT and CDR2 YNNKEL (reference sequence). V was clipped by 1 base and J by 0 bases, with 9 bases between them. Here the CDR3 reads CASSQVGTYQETQYF. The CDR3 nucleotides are TGTGCCAGCAGCCAAGTGGGGACATACCAAGAGACCCAGTACTTC.

CDR3 protein: CASSPDAWGDYGYTF. In DNA form, the CDR3 reads TGTGCCAGCAGCCCCGACGCCTGGGGAGACTATGGCTACACCTTC. V gene TRBV11-2 combines with J gene TRBJ1-2; D call uncertain. Germline V gives CDR1 SGHAT, CDR2 FQNNGV. CDR3 length equals 15 residues. Trimming shortened V by 5 bases and J by 3 bases, and 16 bases separated the two germline ends.

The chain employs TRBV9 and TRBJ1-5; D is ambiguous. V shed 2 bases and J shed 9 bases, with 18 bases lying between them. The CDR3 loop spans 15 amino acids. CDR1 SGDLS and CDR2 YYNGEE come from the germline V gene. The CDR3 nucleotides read TGTGCCAGCAGCGTGGCAGACGGGGTTCAATGGCCCCAGCATTTT. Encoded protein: CASSVADGVQWPQHF.

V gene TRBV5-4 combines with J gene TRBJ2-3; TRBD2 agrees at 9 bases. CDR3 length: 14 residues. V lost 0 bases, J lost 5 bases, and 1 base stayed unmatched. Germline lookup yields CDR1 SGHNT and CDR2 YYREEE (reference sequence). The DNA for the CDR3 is TGTGCCAGCAGCTTGGGCGGGGGGGTAGATACGCAGTATTTT. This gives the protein CASSLGGGVDTQYF. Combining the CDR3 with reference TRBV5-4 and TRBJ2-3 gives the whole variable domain ETGVTQSPTHLIKTRGQQVTLRCSSQSGHNTVSWYQQALGQGPQFIFQYYREEENGRGNFPPRFSGLQFPNYSSELNVNALELDDSALYLCASSLGGGVDTQYFGPGTRLTVL.

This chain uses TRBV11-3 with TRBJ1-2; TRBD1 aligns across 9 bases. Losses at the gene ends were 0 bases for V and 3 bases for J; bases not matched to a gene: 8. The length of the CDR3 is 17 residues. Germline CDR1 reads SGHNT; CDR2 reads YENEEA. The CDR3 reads CASSLDRGQGDDYGYTF. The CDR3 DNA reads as TGTGCCAGCAGCTTAGATCGGGGACAGGGTGATGACTATGGCTACACCTTC.

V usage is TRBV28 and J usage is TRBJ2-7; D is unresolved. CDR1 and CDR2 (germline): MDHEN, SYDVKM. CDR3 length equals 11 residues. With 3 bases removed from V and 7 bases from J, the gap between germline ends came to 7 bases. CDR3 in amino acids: CASSFTREQYF. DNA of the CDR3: TGTGCCAGCAGTTTCACGAGAGAGCAGTACTTC. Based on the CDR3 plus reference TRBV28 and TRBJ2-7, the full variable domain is DVKVTQSSRYLVKRTGEKVFLECVQDMDHENMFWYRQDPGLGLRLIYFSYDVKMKEKGDIPEGYSVSREKKERFSLILESASTNQTSMYLCASSFTREQYFGPGTRLTVT.

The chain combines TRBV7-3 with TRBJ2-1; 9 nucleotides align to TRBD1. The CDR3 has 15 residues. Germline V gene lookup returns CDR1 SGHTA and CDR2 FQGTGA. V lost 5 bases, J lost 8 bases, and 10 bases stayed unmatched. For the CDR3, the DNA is TGTGCCAGCAGCCAATCAGGGGACAGGGCGGATGAGCAGTTCTTC. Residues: CASSQSGDRADEQFF.

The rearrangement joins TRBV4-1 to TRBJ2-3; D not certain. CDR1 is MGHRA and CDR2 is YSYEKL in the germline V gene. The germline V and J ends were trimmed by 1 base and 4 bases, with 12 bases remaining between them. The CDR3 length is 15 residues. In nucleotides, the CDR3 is TGCGCCAGCAGCCAAGGAATATCGACTCCAGATACGCAGTATTTT. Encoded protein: CASSQGISTPDTQYF.

CDR3 nucleotide sequence: TGTGCCAGCAGTTGGGAGGGGGGAGCTTTCTTT. Protein product: CASSWEGGAFF. The rearrangement uses TRBV6-5 and TRBJ1-1; D possibly corresponds to TRBD1 (6 bases). Per germline, CDR1 MNHEY and CDR2 SVGAGI. V lost 4 bases and J lost 10, with 10 bases in between. This CDR3 has 11 residues.